This TCR beta chain was recorded in a study of post-analysis software for immune sequencing data. Study information: Relapsing-remitting, secondary progressive and progressive-relapsing forms made up the multiple sclerosis disease courses. Whole-study findings and limits: A few TRBV segments (TRBV5-6, TRBV5-1 and TRBV20-1 among them) occurred more frequently in patients than in controls. Samples from one preparation batch, clustered by F measure, grouped strongly together.

Unique molecular identifiers were built into the TCR beta cDNA libraries. When roughly 0.9 to 10 million T cells were used, they gave roughly 490,000 cDNA molecules. TCRdb processed the PCR reads anew with MiXCR; each CDR3 protein has one entry. The sample lists some 450,000 distinct CDR3 sequences, over 35% occurring once. Notes on this clonotype: The antigen is not known.

Germline lookup yields CDR1 SGHTA and CDR2 FQGNSA. The CDR3 runs to 13 residues. The V end was cut by 3 bases, the J end by 3 bases, with 9 bases between. The clonotype comes from a girl aged 5 to 17 with multiple sclerosis. Sequencing input: blood. The rearrangement links TRBV7-2 to TRBJ2-7; possible D gene TRBD1, 6 bases. This CDR3 is CASSFGGYYEQYF. CDR3 DNA sequence: TGTGCCAGCAGCTTTGGGGGCTACTACGAGCAGTACTTC.